These T cell receptor beta chains were read from a single sample in a study of cytomegalovirus exposure and HLA in healthy donors. Sequencing used immunoSEQ multiplex PCR; TCRdb keeps in-frame clones, though not all of them. This table holds around 350,000 clones, around 86% found once. Sequenced material: PBMCs. These receptors were taken from a woman aged 18 to 35 in good health and CMV-seronegative. Each CDR3 is given with its conserved first and last residue. D genes are given only for firm matches. Not every row has a clone size; where given, it reads once, few, many or a size class.

TRBV19	.	TRBJ2-1	.	11	TGTGCCAGTAGCGCTGGCTTTGAGCAGTTCTTC	CASSAGFEQFF
TRBV5-4	TRBD2	TRBJ2-1	.	17	TGTGCCAGCAGCCCCAACCCGGGACTAGGTCCTTACAATGAGCAGTTCTTC	CASSPNPGLGPYNEQFF
TRBV30	.	TRBJ1-2	few	14	TGTGCCTGGAGTCCGGCCATGGGACTAGCTGGCTACACCTTC	CAWSPAMGLAGYTF
TRBV7-9	.	TRBJ2-1	.	13	TGTGCCAGCCGGGATAGCTCCTACAATGAGCAGTTCTTC	CASRDSSYNEQFF
TRBV27	.	TRBJ1-6	.	19	TGTGCCAGCAGTTTAATTGGGTGGCAAAAGGCTAGTTCTAATTCACCCCTCCACTTT	CASSLIGWQKASSNSPLHF
TRBV5-6	TRBD2	TRBJ2-1	.	14	TGTGCCAGCAGTGGGACTACTCGGCCGGGCGAGCAGTTCTTC	CASSGTTRPGEQFF
TRBV28	.	TRBJ2-7	few	12	TGTGCCAGCAGTTTCCGGTTCTACGAGCAGTACTTC	CASSFRFYEQYF
TRBV2	TRBD2	TRBJ2-5	.	15	TGTGCCAGCAGTGAAAGACTAGCGGGAAGAGAGACCCAGTACTTC	CASSERLAGRETQYF
TRBV6-1	.	TRBJ2-1	.	12	TGTGCCAGCAGGACTAGCTACAATGAGCAGTTCTTC	CASRTSYNEQFF
TRBV28	TRBD2	TRBJ2-3	.	15	TGTGCCAGTATGGGGCGGGAGGGCGGCACAGATACGCAGTATTTT	CASMGREGGTDTQYF
TRBV4-2	.	TRBJ2-1	.	16	TGTGCCAGCAGCCAAGAAGGGACGGGGGACTACAATGAGCAGTTCTTC	CASSQEGTGDYNEQFF
TRBV7-2	.	TRBJ1-5	.	13	TGTGCCAGCAGCTTAGAACGGTATCAGCCCCAGCATTTT	CASSLERYQPQHF
TRBV2	.	TRBJ1-1	.	14	TGTGCCAGCAGTGATTCTGGCCCGGGCACTGAAGCTTTCTTT	CASSDSGPGTEAFF
TRBV5-8	.	TRBJ1-3	.	16	TGTGCCAGCAGCGGAGGAGACTCCTACTCTGGAAACACCATATATTTT	CASSGGDSYSGNTIYF
TRBV27	.	TRBJ1-5	.	16	TGTGCCAGCAGTTTAATAACAGGCAGGGGCAATCAGCCCCAGCATTTT	CASSLITGRGNQPQHF
TRBV27	.	TRBJ2-7	.	18	TGTGCCAGCAGTTTATCGCCAGGGCACGGTACATATTTCTACGAGCAGTACTTC	CASSLSPGHGTYFYEQYF
TRBV9	TRBD1	TRBJ2-1	.	15	TGTGCCAGCAGCGTACTCTCAGGGGGCTACAATGAGCAGTTCTTC	CASSVLSGGYNEQFF
TRBV25-1	TRBD1	TRBJ2-1	.	16	TGTGCCAGCAGTGAAGCCCGGCGCGCGACAGGGAATGAGCAGTTCTTC	CASSEARRATGNEQFF
TRBV2	TRBD2	TRBJ2-3	.	15	TGTGCCAGCAGTGTGGCGGGGGGGCCAAGGGATACGCAGTATTTT	CASSVAGGPRDTQYF
TRBV15	TRBD2	TRBJ2-7	.	17	TGTGCCACCAGCAGAGTACCGACTAGCGGGACCGTCTACGAGCAGTACTTC	CATSRVPTSGTVYEQYF
TRBV7-9	TRBD1	TRBJ1-2	.	16	TGTGCCAGCAGCTCCCCCGGACAGGGTAGTAGCTATGGCTACACCTTC	CASSSPGQGSSYGYTF
TRBV27	.	TRBJ2-3	.	13	TGTGCCAGCAGGACTCGCACCCTTGATACGCAGTATTTT	CASRTRTLDTQYF
TRBV28	.	TRBJ2-5	.	12	TGTGCCAGCAGTTTGGGCCTCCGTATACAGTACTTC	CASSLGLRIQYF
TRBV19	TRBD2	TRBJ2-1	.	14	TGTGCCAGTACCGGTAGCGGGATTGGTCCCCCTCAGTTCTTC	CASTGSGIGPPQFF
TRBV5-1	TRBD2	TRBJ2-3	.	15	TGCGCCAGCAGCTTGGTAACTAGCGGCACAGATACGCAGTATTTT	CASSLVTSGTDTQYF
TRBV30	TRBD1	TRBJ1-5	.	14	TGTGCCTGGAAAGGTGGGACAGGCAATCAGCCCCAGCATTTT	CAWKGGTGNQPQHF
TRBV5-8	.	TRBJ1-1	once	14	TGTGCCAGCAGCCCCACAGCCCGGAACACTGAAGCTTTCTTT	CASSPTARNTEAFF
TRBV5-1	.	TRBJ1-4	.	15	TGCGCCAGCAGCTTGGAGACTCCCTCGACTGAAAAACTGTTTTTT	CASSLETPSTEKLFF
TRBV5-5	TRBD2	TRBJ2-3	.	16	TGTGCCAGCAGCGGTGGGACTAGCGGGAAGACAGATACGCAGTATTTT	CASSGGTSGKTDTQYF
TRBV15	TRBD2	TRBJ2-1	.	10	TGTGCCACGGGGGGGAGTGAGCAGTTCTTC	CATGGSEQFF
TRBV2	TRBD2	TRBJ2-7	.	15	TGTGCCAGCAGTGAACTAGCGGGGACTTCCTACGAGCAGTACTTC	CASSELAGTSYEQYF
TRBV25-1	TRBD1	TRBJ1-1	.	15	TGTGCCAGCAGTGGAATGACAGGGGATATGAATGAAGCTTTCTTT	CASSGMTGDMNEAFF
TRBV27	TRBD2	TRBJ2-4	.	18	TGTGCCAGCAGTTTAACCCTAGCGGGGGGGGTAGCCAAAAACATTCAGTACTTC	CASSLTLAGGVAKNIQYF
TRBV19	.	TRBJ2-5	.	13	TGTGCCAGTACCCCGACAGGGAGGGAGACCCAGTACTTC	CASTPTGRETQYF
TRBV7-8	TRBD2	TRBJ2-3	.	15	TGTGCCAGCAGCTTAGAGCGGGAGATGCTCAATACGCAGTATTTT	CASSLEREMLNTQYF
TRBV19	TRBD1	TRBJ1-3	.	16	TGTGCCAGTAGTGACAGGGGAATCTTTCGGGGAAACACCATATATTTT	CASSDRGIFRGNTIYF
TRBV6-6	.	TRBJ2-5	.	13	TGTGCCAGCAGTTACAAAGTCGCGGAGACCCAGTACTTC	CASSYKVAETQYF
TRBV13	.	TRBJ1-2	.	17	TGTGCCAGCAGCGCCCTACGTTTGACAGAGGCTAACTATGGCTACACCTTC	CASSALRLTEANYGYTF
TRBV12-5	TRBD2	TRBJ2-1	.	19	TGTGCTAGTGGTTTGGCTCGGGGACTAGCGGGGAGCTCCTACAATGAGCAGTTCTTC	CASGLARGLAGSSYNEQFF
TRBV2	.	TRBJ2-3	.	14	TGTGCCAGCAGGGAGGACAGCAGCACAGATACGCAGTATTTT	CASREDSSTDTQYF
TRBV5-1	TRBD2	TRBJ2-1	once	16	TGCGCCAGCGGCCCTAGCGGGGGGGCGTCCTACAATGAGCAGTTCTTC	CASGPSGGASYNEQFF
TRBV6-6	TRBD1	TRBJ1-1	.	15	TGTGCCAGCAGTTACGGACAGGGAAGGAACACTGAAGCTTTCTTT	CASSYGQGRNTEAFF
TRBV15	.	TRBJ2-5	.	15	TGTGCCACCAGCAGGCCGGAGCGGAGACAAGAGACCCAGTACTTC	CATSRPERRQETQYF
TRBV5-1	TRBD2	TRBJ2-3	.	17	TGCGCCAGCAGCTTGGAGGTTCTAGCGGGATACACAGATACGCAGTATTTT	CASSLEVLAGYTDTQYF
TRBV29-1	.	TRBJ2-3	.	13	TGCAGCGTGGGAGGTAGTTGGACAGATACGCAGTATTTT	CSVGGSWTDTQYF
TRBV29-1	.	TRBJ2-1	.	10	TGCAGCGTGGCTGACAATGAGCAGTTCTTC	CSVADNEQFF
TRBV7-2	TRBD1	TRBJ1-1	few	17	TGTGCCAGCAGCTCATCACGGACAGGGCCAGGTAACACTGAAGCTTTCTTT	CASSSSRTGPGNTEAFF
TRBV28	TRBD1	TRBJ2-5	.	16	TGTGCCAGCAGTTCGCCGGGACAGGGGCGTCGGGAGACCCAGTACTTC	CASSSPGQGRRETQYF
TRBV30	.	TRBJ1-1	.	14	TGTGCCTGGAGTGGGGGCCTCCGACGGGCGATGGCTTTCTTT	CAWSGGLRRAMAFF
TRBV30	.	TRBJ2-5	.	13	TGTGCCTGGAGTGTTACGTCGGGGGAGACCCAGTACTTC	CAWSVTSGETQYF
TRBV29-1	.	TRBJ2-3	.	15	TGCAGCGTTGAAGGGAGGGGGGGCGGCACAGATACGCAGTATTTT	CSVEGRGGGTDTQYF
TRBV27	.	TRBJ1-4	.	13	TGTGCCAGCAGTCCCGACAGTAATGAAAAACTGTTTTTT	CASSPDSNEKLFF